Listed below are T cell receptor beta chains from one sample, sequenced in a study of blood T cell repertoires in COVID-19. Only in-frame clones appear in the TCRdb table, and some are missing; sequencing was by immunoSEQ multiplex PCR. This repertoire shows over 300,000 clones, roughly 85% found once; its top ten account for about 7%. The sequenced sample was peripheral blood. The receptors were gathered from a human donor in a cohort sampled during active COVID-19. The CDR3 runs from the conserved cysteine through the conserved F or W. Not all rows give a size; the values are once, few, many and, for expanded clones, a class.

cdr3_aa: CASSPGLANTGELFF; clone_size: NA; v_call: TRBV18
cdr3_aa: CASSPLLGGAARSNEKLFF; clone_size: NA; v_call: TRBV4-2
cdr3_aa: CAISETTDRTDTQYF; clone_size: NA; v_call: TRBV10-3
cdr3_aa: CASSPLQANEQFF; clone_size: NA; v_call: TRBV7-3
cdr3_aa: CASSPGQGLSGNTIYF; clone_size: NA; v_call: TRBV7-9
cdr3_aa: CASSSPGQGNNEQFF; clone_size: NA; v_call: TRBV7-9
cdr3_aa: CASSVGRRWYF; clone_size: NA; v_call: TRBV9
cdr3_aa: CASSVPGGSNYNEQFF; clone_size: few; v_call: TRBV9
cdr3_aa: CASSPYAGESMNTEAFF; clone_size: NA; v_call: TRBV18
cdr3_aa: CASSPGETQYF; clone_size: NA; v_call: TRBV18
cdr3_aa: CASSDRNTDTQYF; clone_size: NA; v_call: TRBV2
cdr3_aa: CAWSSGTGGSYEQYF; clone_size: NA; v_call: TRBV30
cdr3_aa: CASSPGQGTEKLFF; clone_size: NA; v_call: TRBV6-5
cdr3_aa: CASSVSGGLVNEQFF; clone_size: NA; v_call: TRBV9
cdr3_aa: CASRGRYDSPLHF; clone_size: NA; v_call: TRBV27
cdr3_aa: CASSTQGVNTEAFF; clone_size: NA; v_call: TRBV7-8
cdr3_aa: CASSQDKFTNTGELFF; clone_size: NA; v_call: TRBV7-9
cdr3_aa: CASAPGDPILLEWELFF; clone_size: NA; v_call: TRBV18
cdr3_aa: CATLLDRVSYNEQFF; clone_size: many; v_call: TRBV19
cdr3_aa: CASSTGGGSTDTQYF; clone_size: NA; v_call: TRBV5-4
cdr3_aa: CASSLDWAGQSSYNSPLHF; clone_size: NA; v_call: TRBV11-2
cdr3_aa: CASSPGWSTEAFF; clone_size: NA; v_call: TRBV6-6
cdr3_aa: CASSLGLAGGQETQYF; clone_size: NA; v_call: TRBV5-5
cdr3_aa: CASSFGEDTIYF; clone_size: NA; v_call: TRBV11-2
cdr3_aa: CASSTLAGGAYEQYF; clone_size: NA; v_call: TRBV19
cdr3_aa: CASSRTGNTEAFF; clone_size: NA; v_call: TRBV19
cdr3_aa: CASSLWASGFSYNEQFF; clone_size: NA; v_call: TRBV7-3
cdr3_aa: CASSLGSGIYEQYF; clone_size: NA; v_call: TRBV7-9
cdr3_aa: CASSLMGASTDTQYF; clone_size: NA; v_call: TRBV5-6
cdr3_aa: CATRGRGTGIGDTQYF; clone_size: NA; v_call: TRBV24-1
cdr3_aa: CASSDLNRQVFDQPQHF; clone_size: NA; v_call: TRBV6-1
cdr3_aa: CASSERTAQNNPAKNIQYF; clone_size: NA; v_call: TRBV6-1
cdr3_aa: CASSGLGQQAFF; clone_size: NA; v_call: TRBV6-5
cdr3_aa: CASSFGVVRGLRVNTEAFF; clone_size: once; v_call: TRBV27
cdr3_aa: CASSPRDKATGELFF; clone_size: NA; v_call: TRBV18
cdr3_aa: CASSMTGYTEAFF; clone_size: NA; v_call: TRBV5-1
cdr3_aa: CASSPRAGFSPLHF; clone_size: NA; v_call: TRBV18
cdr3_aa: CASSFWGAGANVLTF; clone_size: once; v_call: TRBV5-4
cdr3_aa: CASSDYIQLTSTDTQYF; clone_size: NA; v_call: TRBV6-1
cdr3_aa: CASSYSGASEAFF; clone_size: NA; v_call: TRBV6-2/TRBV6-3
cdr3_aa: CATSLSSLSYGYTF; clone_size: NA; v_call: TRBV24-1
cdr3_aa: CASSSLGGGSYNEQFF; clone_size: NA; v_call: TRBV7-6
cdr3_aa: CSVRGQERRFNYGYTF; clone_size: NA; v_call: TRBV29-1
cdr3_aa: CATSSIQGGNTIYF; clone_size: NA; v_call: TRBV15
cdr3_aa: CASSLPRDFTEAFF; clone_size: NA; v_call: TRBV4-2
cdr3_aa: CAAQSRRNSPLHF; clone_size: NA; v_call: TRBV24-1
cdr3_aa: CASSFGTAGVRDTQYF; clone_size: NA; v_call: TRBV27
cdr3_aa: CATSESPWGQGYNEQFF; clone_size: once; v_call: TRBV24-1
cdr3_aa: CAWSRRNEQFF; clone_size: NA; v_call: TRBV30
cdr3_aa: CAWTLREGMQFF; clone_size: NA; v_call: TRBV30
cdr3_aa: CASIRTGTGSAEAFF; clone_size: few; v_call: TRBV19
cdr3_aa: CAWSVLSDTEAFF; clone_size: NA; v_call: TRBV30
cdr3_aa: CASSQKRERVTPEGGELFF; clone_size: NA; v_call: TRBV2
cdr3_aa: CASSSGTNYGYTF; clone_size: NA; v_call: TRBV13
cdr3_aa: CASSHPSGRTDTQYF; clone_size: NA; v_call: TRBV5-1
cdr3_aa: CASSLVGLGDGELFF; clone_size: NA; v_call: TRBV7-9
cdr3_aa: CAWEGRDRVGGLYGYTF; clone_size: NA; v_call: TRBV30
cdr3_aa: CASSQESSYEQYF; clone_size: NA; v_call: TRBV4-2
cdr3_aa: CASSPQTANTEAFF; clone_size: NA; v_call: TRBV18
cdr3_aa: CASSLGQGSGYTF; clone_size: NA; v_call: TRBV7-9